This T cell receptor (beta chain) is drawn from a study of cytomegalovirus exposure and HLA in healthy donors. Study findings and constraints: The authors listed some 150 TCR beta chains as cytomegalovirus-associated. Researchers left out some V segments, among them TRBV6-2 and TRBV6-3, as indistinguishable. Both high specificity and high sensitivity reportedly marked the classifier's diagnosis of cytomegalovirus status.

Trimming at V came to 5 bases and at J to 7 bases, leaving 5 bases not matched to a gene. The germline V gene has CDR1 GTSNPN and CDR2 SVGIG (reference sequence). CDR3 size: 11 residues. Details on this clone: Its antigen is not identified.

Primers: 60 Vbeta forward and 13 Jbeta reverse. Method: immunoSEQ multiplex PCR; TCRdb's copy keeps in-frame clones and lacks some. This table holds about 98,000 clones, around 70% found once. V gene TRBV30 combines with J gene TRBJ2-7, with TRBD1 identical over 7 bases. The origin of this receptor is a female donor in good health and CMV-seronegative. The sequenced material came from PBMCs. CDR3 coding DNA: TGTGCCTGGGACAGGGTGGGAGAGCAGTACTTC. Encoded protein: CAWDRVGEQYF.